The TCR beta chain described here comes from a study of Ad26.COV2.S vaccination and SARS-CoV-2 variants. With regard to this clone: Its antigen is unknown.

Unmatched junction bases numbered 10, after V lost 5 bases and J lost 6 bases. CDR1 and CDR2 from the germline V gene are KGHSH and LQKENI. CDR3 size: 15 residues. Treatment here: about 20 received Ad26.COV2.S at low or high dose, single or two shots; about 5 received placebo; per-sample allocation not given. Day 63 after the first vaccine or placebo injection was the time point for sampling. This vaccine is an Ad26 vector that expresses the Wuhan-strain SARS-CoV-2 spike. Notes on the study in general: Measures of TCR breadth and depth may have fallen short of total T cell responses.

Profiled with immunoSEQ multiplex PCR; TCRdb holds only in-frame clones, not every one. Among about 400,000 clones listed, about four fifths were seen once. This TCR came from a person aged 18 to 59 who received the Ad26.COV2.S COVID-19 vaccine or a placebo. Sequenced here: peripheral blood, sampled in a trial of Ad26.COV2.S vaccine versus placebo. V and J are TRBV18 and TRBJ2-3; 8 positions agree with TRBD2. This CDR3 reads CASSFGAGEADTQYF. The CDR3 DNA reads as TGTGCCAGCTCATTCGGAGCGGGGGAGGCGGATACGCAGTATTTT.